These T cell receptor beta chains were read from a single sample in a study of STAT5B mutations in CD4+ large granular lymphocyte leukemia. This table comes from immunoSEQ multiplex PCR, and its TCRdb copy is limited to in-frame clones, with some not included. The table lists under 2,500 clones, 80% to 90% of them singletons. Material: PBMCs. The receptors originated from a woman in her 70s with CD4+ T-cell large granular lymphocyte leukemia. CDR3s include the opening cysteine and the closing phenylalanine or tryptophan. D genes are given only for firm matches. Only some rows state a clone size, as once, few, many or a class for expanded clones.

d_gene	v_gene	abundance	j_gene	CDR3aa	CDR3nt
-	TRBV21-1	-	TRBJ1-2	CASQEVTYGYTF	TGTGCCAGTCAAGAAGTTACCTATGGCTACACCTTC
TRBD2	TRBV10-3	-	TRBJ2-1	CAISAGAGTYNEQFF	TGTGCCATCAGTGCCGGAGCGGGGACCTACAATGAGCAGTTCTTC
TRBD1	TRBV4-1	-	TRBJ2-7	CASSQGPGQGRYEQYF	TGCGCCAGCAGCCAAGGACCGGGACAGGGACGCTACGAGCAGTACTTC
-	TRBV5-1	few	TRBJ1-1	CASSRGAATEAFF	TGCGCCAGCAGCCGAGGGGCCGCTACTGAAGCTTTCTTT
TRBD1	TRBV7-3	-	TRBJ2-4	CASSPTGGGTKNIQYF	TGTGCCAGCAGTCCCACAGGGGGCGGAACCAAAAACATTCAGTACTTC
-	TRBV5-1	-	TRBJ1-3	CASQPALGGSGNTIYF	TGCGCCAGCCAACCAGCCTTAGGAGGCTCTGGAAACACCATATATTTT
TRBD1	TRBV12-5	-	TRBJ2-5	CASGYTGVETQYF	TGTGCTAGTGGTTACACAGGGGTCGAGACCCAGTACTTC
-	TRBV7-6	-	TRBJ2-2	CASSLPPGGPNTGELFF	TGTGCCAGCAGCTTACCCCCCGGTGGACCGAACACCGGGGAGCTGTTTTTT
-	TRBV20-1	-	TRBJ2-1	CSVNDVAAEFF	TGCAGTGTGAATGATGTTGCCGCGGAGTTCTTC
-	TRBV28	-	TRBJ1-1	CASSLGGAANTEAFF	TGTGCCAGCAGTCTAGGTGGAGCGGCGAACACTGAAGCTTTCTTT
TRBD1	TRBV6-6	-	TRBJ2-5	CASSYGGQGMQTQYF	TGTGCCAGCAGTTACGGGGGACAGGGTATGCAGACCCAGTACTTC
-	TRBV5-4	-	TRBJ2-5	CASSSAAGTNQETQYF	TGTGCCAGCAGCTCCGCGGCGGGGACCAACCAAGAGACCCAGTACTTC
-	TRBV2	-	TRBJ2-5	CASSEELWETQYF	TGTGCCAGCAGTGAAGAACTTTGGGAGACCCAGTACTTC
-	TRBV10-3	-	TRBJ1-2	CAISELQGNYGYTF	TGTGCCATCAGTGAACTACAGGGTAACTATGGCTACACCTTC
-	TRBV30	-	TRBJ1-4	CAWSVVDRLFF	TGTGCCTGGAGTGTGGTCGATCGGCTGTTTTTT
TRBD1	TRBV6-5	once	TRBJ2-7	CASSYSGGDSYEQYF	TGTGCCAGCAGTTACTCAGGTGGGGACAGCTACGAGCAGTACTTC
TRBD1	TRBV6-5	-	TRBJ2-7	CASRTTGDEQYF	TGTGCCAGCAGGACGACAGGGGACGAGCAGTACTTC
-	TRBV4-1	-	TRBJ1-4	CASSQDRVLANEKLFF	TGCGCCAGCAGCCAAGACAGGGTTTTAGCTAATGAAAAACTGTTTTTT
-	TRBV6-1	-	TRBJ1-4	CASSSGPRDEKLFF	TGTGCCAGCAGCTCAGGCCCTCGGGATGAAAAACTGTTTTTT
-	TRBV6-5	once	TRBJ1-2	CASSYGRGVNYGYTF	TGTGCCAGCAGTTACGGCAGGGGCGTTAACTATGGCTACACCTTC
TRBD2	TRBV6-1	-	TRBJ2-7	CASSERGATLEQYF	TGTGCCAGCAGTGAGCGGGGGGCGACTCTCGAGCAGTACTTC
-	TRBV10-1	-	TRBJ2-6	CASSEPRGRPTGANVLTF	TGCGCCAGCAGTGAGCCCAGGGGTAGACCTACTGGGGCCAACGTCCTGACTTTC
TRBD1	TRBV7-9	-	TRBJ2-7	CASSLFLRTGGYEQYF	TGTGCCAGCAGCTTGTTTCTCAGGACAGGGGGCTACGAGCAGTACTTC
TRBD1	TRBV9	-	TRBJ1-3	CASSGSRGRGDGNTIYF	TGTGCCAGCAGCGGGTCCCGGGGCAGGGGGGATGGAAACACCATATATTTT
-	TRBV5-4	-	TRBJ2-5	CASSFGGGKMETQYF	TGTGCCAGCAGCTTTGGGGGGGGCAAGATGGAGACCCAGTACTTC
TRBD2	TRBV10-3	-	TRBJ2-3	CAISSIGGGADTQYF	TGTGCCATCTCTTCGATCGGGGGAGGGGCAGATACGCAGTATTTT
-	TRBV6-5	-	TRBJ1-4	CASSGGVATNEKLFF	TGTGCCAGCAGTGGAGGAGTTGCAACTAATGAAAAACTGTTTTTT
-	TRBV5-5	-	TRBJ1-2	CASSGGGGYGYTF	TGTGCCAGCAGCGGCGGGGGGGGCTATGGCTACACCTTC
-	TRBV4-2	-	TRBJ2-1	CASSPQGGAYNEQFF	TGTGCCAGCAGCCCTCAGGGGGGGGCTTACAATGAGCAGTTCTTC
-	TRBV5-4	-	TRBJ2-6	CASSLSVSGANVLTF	TGTGCCAGCAGCTTGTCCGTGTCTGGGGCCAACGTCCTGACTTTC
TRBD1	TRBV19	-	TRBJ1-5	CASSRGQGAGNQPQHF	TGTGCCAGTAGTAGGGGGCAGGGGGCCGGCAATCAGCCCCAGCATTTT
-	TRBV7-6	-	TRBJ2-7	CASTSQPPYEQYF	TGTGCCAGCACTTCACAGCCCCCCTACGAGCAGTACTTC